The rows below give T cell receptor beta chains drawn from one sample of a study of control samples from healthy donors and cancer patients. The protocol was immunoSEQ multiplex PCR, while the TCRdb copy is restricted to in-frame clones and leaves out a portion. Counted here are about 130,000 clones, 85% to 95% occurring once; the ten biggest clones make up around 1.8%. The sequencing sample was made of PBMCs. These TCRs come from a man aged 45-65 years with head and neck cancer. Each CDR3 is given with its conserved first and last residue. A D gene is named only where the DNA matches it firmly. Expanded clones get a size class; other rows say once, few or many, or leave the size out.

TGTGCCAGCAGTAATGGACGGAGGAACACTGAAGCTTTCTTT,CASSNGRRNTEAFF,TRBJ1-1,TRBV6-2/TRBV6-3,-,-
TGTGCCAGCAGTTCTCTCACAGATACGCAGTATTTT,CASSSLTDTQYF,TRBJ2-3,TRBV12-3/TRBV12-4,-,-
TGTGCCAGCAGCTCAAGACGCGACCATGAGCAGTTCTTC,CASSSRRDHEQFF,TRBJ2-1,TRBV13,-,-
TGTGCCAGCAGTTTATGGGGGGCCGGGGCCAACGTCCTGACTTTC,CASSLWGAGANVLTF,TRBJ2-6,TRBV28,-,-
TGCAGCGTTAGGCATCGGGGACGGGCTGGGGCCAACGTCCTGACTTTC,CSVRHRGRAGANVLTF,TRBJ2-6,TRBV29-1,few,-
TGCGCCAGCAGCTTCGTCGAGACAAGGGAGCAGTTCTTC,CASSFVETREQFF,TRBJ2-1,TRBV5-1,-,-
TGTGCCAGCAGCTACGTCGGGGGGACCCCAGATACGCGGTATTTT,CASSYVGGTPDTRYF,TRBJ2-3,TRBV7-3,-,TRBD2
TGTGCCAGCAGCCCGACCGGGACACTTAGCAATCAGCCCCAGCATTTT,CASSPTGTLSNQPQHF,TRBJ1-5,TRBV6-2/TRBV6-3,-,-
TGCGCCAGCACAATCTCTGAATGGTCTCCCCGCGGAAACACCATATATTTT,CASTISEWSPRGNTIYF,TRBJ1-3,TRBV4-3,-,-
TGTGCCAGCGAAAGGGGGAGGTACAATGAGCAGTTCTTC,CASERGRYNEQFF,TRBJ2-1,TRBV5-6,once,-
TGTGCCAGCGCATCGGCGGGAGGCTCCTACAATGAGCAGTTCTTC,CASASAGGSYNEQFF,TRBJ2-1,TRBV7-6,-,TRBD2
TGCGCCAGCAGCCGACAGGATTCCACTGAAGCTTTCTTT,CASSRQDSTEAFF,TRBJ1-1,TRBV4-1,-,-
TGTGCCAGCAGCTTAGAAGGCCCACTGTCACCCCTCCACTTT,CASSLEGPLSPLHF,TRBJ1-6,TRBV11-1,-,-
TGTGCCAGCAGCTCCGACAGGGGACAGGGCCCTGAAGCTTTCTTT,CASSSDRGQGPEAFF,TRBJ1-1,TRBV9,-,TRBD1
TGTGCCAGTTCAATTAGCGGGGGACTTTACACCGGGGAGCTGTTTTTT,CASSISGGLYTGELFF,TRBJ2-2,TRBV7-2,-,TRBD2
TGTGCCATCAGTGAGTCCGGAGGGGAAGGCTACACCTTC,CAISESGGEGYTF,TRBJ1-2,TRBV10-3,few,-
TGTGCCAGCAGTTCTGTGGGGGTAAGCCCCTATTCACCCCTCCACTTT,CASSSVGVSPYSPLHF,TRBJ1-6,TRBV27,-,-
TGTGCCAGCAGCTACTCCAGACAGGGGGTCCCTAAGAACACCGGGGAGCTGTTTTTT,CASSYSRQGVPKNTGELFF,TRBJ2-2,TRBV5-4,once,TRBD1
TGTGCCAGTAGTGACGACAAGTACCAAGAGACCCAGTACTTC,CASSDDKYQETQYF,TRBJ2-5,TRBV19,-,-
TGTGCCAGCAGCTTGGGGACAGGGAACACTGAAGCTTTCTTT,CASSLGTGNTEAFF,TRBJ1-1,TRBV5-6,-,TRBD1
TGTGCCAGCTCACCAGTAGCGGGGAATACAGATACGCAGTATTTT,CASSPVAGNTDTQYF,TRBJ2-3,TRBV18,-,TRBD2
TGTGCCAGCAGCACGCGGACTAGCGGGGGCGGAACAGATACGCAGTATTTT,CASSTRTSGGGTDTQYF,TRBJ2-3,TRBV7-3,-,TRBD2
TGTGCCAGCAGCTCTCCGGGACAGGGAAACGAGCAGTACTTC,CASSSPGQGNEQYF,TRBJ2-7,TRBV5-4,-,TRBD1
TGCGCCAGCAGCCAAGGACTCGGAGGGGGTCAGGATGGCTACACCTTC,CASSQGLGGGQDGYTF,TRBJ1-2,TRBV4-1,-,-
TGTGCCAGCAGCCAAGAAGGGGTCTACTATGGCTACACCTTC,CASSQEGVYYGYTF,TRBJ1-2,TRBV3-1/TRBV3-2,-,-
TGTGCCAGCAGTACGGACAGGGGTGAGCAGTTCTTC,CASSTDRGEQFF,TRBJ2-1,TRBV25-1,-,TRBD1
TGTGCCAGCTCACCACCGTGGACCGGGGAGCTGTTTTTT,CASSPPWTGELFF,TRBJ2-2,TRBV18,-,-
TGTGCCAGCTCACCACAGGGGACGAATGAAAAACTGTTTTTT,CASSPQGTNEKLFF,TRBJ1-4,TRBV18,-,-
TGTGCCAGCAGCCCCGGGACACTACCGTATGGCTACACCTTC,CASSPGTLPYGYTF,TRBJ1-2,TRBV3-1/TRBV3-2,-,-
TGTGCCAGCAGCTGGAATTCACAGGGATCCCTTGAAGCTTTCTTT,CASSWNSQGSLEAFF,TRBJ1-1,TRBV7-8,-,-
TGTGCCAGCAGCTTAGCCAGCAACTATGGCTACACCTTC,CASSLASNYGYTF,TRBJ1-2,TRBV5-4,few,-
TGTGCCAGCAGCTTAGAGGGTAGTTCCTATAATTCACCCCTCCACTTT,CASSLEGSSYNSPLHF,TRBJ1-6,TRBV7-2,-,-
TGTGCCAGCAGCTTAGCGGGGGCGACGGGTGAGCAGTACTTC,CASSLAGATGEQYF,TRBJ2-7,TRBV7-9,-,-
TGCGCCAGCAGCCCAGGCCATCGGGGGGGCCTTGGCGGGGAGCTGTTTTTT,CASSPGHRGGLGGELFF,TRBJ2-2,TRBV5-1,-,TRBD2
TGCGCCAGCAGCAAGGGACAGGTGTCGAACACCGGGGAGCTGTTTTTT,CASSKGQVSNTGELFF,TRBJ2-2,TRBV5-1,-,TRBD1
TGTGCCAGCAGCTTAGCGATTGTCACAGCCGGAAACACCATATATTTT,CASSLAIVTAGNTIYF,TRBJ1-3,TRBV7-2,-,-
TGTGCCAGTTCGGTTAGGGGTAGGTCCTACGAGCAGTACTTC,CASSVRGRSYEQYF,TRBJ2-7,TRBV28,-,-
TGTGCCAGCAGTGGTCTAGATAGGAGCGGAGGTAACGAGCAGTACTTC,CASSGLDRSGGNEQYF,TRBJ2-7,TRBV6-4,-,-
TGTGCCAGCATCCCTAACCCGGGACCACCCTACGAGCAGTACTTC,CASIPNPGPPYEQYF,TRBJ2-7,TRBV6-2/TRBV6-3,-,-
TGTGCCAGCTCTACGTGGACCCTCAGGGACTATGGCTACACCTTC,CASSTWTLRDYGYTF,TRBJ1-2,TRBV28,-,-
TGCGCCAGCAGCCCCGGCGCTAGCGGGGCCTCCTACGAGCAGTACTTC,CASSPGASGASYEQYF,TRBJ2-7,TRBV5-1,-,TRBD2
TGTGCCGCGAGCGACACTAACACCGGGGAGCTGTTTTTT,CAASDTNTGELFF,TRBJ2-2,TRBV24-1,-,-
TGTGCCAGCAGCTACGAGAGGGGCCCAGATACGCAGTATTTT,CASSYERGPDTQYF,TRBJ2-3,TRBV7-2,-,-
TGTGCCAGCAGTTCGGGTATCGGGGAGCTGTTTTTT,CASSSGIGELFF,TRBJ2-2,TRBV6-4,-,-
TGTGCCAGCGGGCGCGAGCAGTACTTC,CASGREQYF,TRBJ2-7,TRBV6-6,-,-
TGTGCCAGCAGCTTGGGCCCCTCGACTAATGAAAAACTGTTTTTT,CASSLGPSTNEKLFF,TRBJ1-4,TRBV5-5,-,-
TGCGCCAGCAGCCAAGATCGGGTCCTTACCGGGGAGCTGTTTTTT,CASSQDRVLTGELFF,TRBJ2-2,TRBV4-3,-,-
TGTGCCAGCAGCAGGAGACTAGCGGGGGGGAGCACAGATACGCAGTATTTT,CASSRRLAGGSTDTQYF,TRBJ2-3,TRBV7-2,-,TRBD2
TGCAGCTCTGATTCGGTGGCCTCCTACAATGAGCAGTTCTTC,CSSDSVASYNEQFF,TRBJ2-1,TRBV29-1,few,-
TGTGCCAGCAGCTTCATAGCGGGGGGGCAGAACGAGCAGTACTTC,CASSFIAGGQNEQYF,TRBJ2-7,TRBV7-2,once,TRBD2
TGTGCCAGCCAATTCTCTACCGTTGGGTTCATGACCGGGGAGCTGTTTTTT,CASQFSTVGFMTGELFF,TRBJ2-2,TRBV18,-,-
TGTGCCAGCAGTAGACTAGCGACCACCGGGGAGCTGTTTTTT,CASSRLATTGELFF,TRBJ2-2,TRBV6-2/TRBV6-3,-,TRBD2
TGTGCCAGCAGTTACCGCCGAAGAGCCTACGAGCAGTACTTC,CASSYRRRAYEQYF,TRBJ2-7,TRBV6-5,-,-